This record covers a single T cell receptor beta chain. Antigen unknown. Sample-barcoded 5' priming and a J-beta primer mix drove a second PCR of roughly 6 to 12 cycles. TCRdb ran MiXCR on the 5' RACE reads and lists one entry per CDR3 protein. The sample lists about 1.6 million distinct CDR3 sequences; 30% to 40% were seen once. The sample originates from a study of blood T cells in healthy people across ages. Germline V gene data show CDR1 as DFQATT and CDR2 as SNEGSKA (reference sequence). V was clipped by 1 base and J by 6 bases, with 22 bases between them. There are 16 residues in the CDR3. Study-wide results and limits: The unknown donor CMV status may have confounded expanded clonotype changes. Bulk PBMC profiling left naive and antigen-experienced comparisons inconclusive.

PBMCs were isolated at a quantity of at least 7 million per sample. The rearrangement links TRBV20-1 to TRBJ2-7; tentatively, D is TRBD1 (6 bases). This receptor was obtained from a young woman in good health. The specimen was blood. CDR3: CSARGMVDRLRGEQYF. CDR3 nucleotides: TGCAGTGCTAGAGGAATGGTTGACAGGCTCAGAGGCGAGCAGTACTTC.